This T cell receptor beta chain derives from a study of identical twins. TCRdb reprocessed the 5' RACE reads with MiXCR, giving one entry per CDR3 protein. The sample yields a few hundred thousand distinct CDR3 sequences, 20% to 25% seen once. V lost 4 bases, J lost 0 bases, and 5 bases stayed unmatched. This CDR3 contains 16 residues. Per the germline V gene, CDR1 is SGHRS and CDR2 is YFSETQ. This same sample was also part of a study on T cells expressing NK-cell markers. As that study records: Among CD8+ T cells from six donors, dominant NKG2C+ clonotypes accounted for roughly 1.0-7.0%. The CD3+CD56-NKG2C+ fraction of a few donors was likewise dominated by these clonotypes.

The rearrangement links TRBV5-1 to TRBJ2-7; 12 nucleotides match TRBD2. Sequencing was carried out using CD4+ T cells sorted from blood. This TCR was recovered from a woman aged 18 to 35 in good health. The CDR3 protein is CASSQGLAGHSYEQYF. CDR3 in DNA: TGCGCCAGCAGCCAGGGACTAGCGGGCCACTCCTACGAGCAGTACTTC.